Below, 10 T cell receptor beta chains from the same sample are listed, as sequenced in a study of identical twins. TCRdb re-analysed the 5' RACE reads in MiXCR, keeping a single row per CDR3 protein. Of roughly 750,000 distinct CDR3 sequences in the sample, about 20% were seen once. The sample also formed part of further work on T cells expressing NK-cell markers.

What was sequenced was PBMCs. These receptors were obtained from a woman aged 18 to 35 in good health.

This clonotype was counted many times. The chain is built from TRBV20-1 and TRBJ2-7, with D perhaps matching TRBD2 (6 bases). V lost 2 bases to trimming and J lost 2 bases, with 13 bases between them. Germline CDR1 DFQATT, CDR2 SNEGSKA (reference sequence). This CDR3 has 14 residues. CDR3 protein: CSARLPGVPYEQYF. CDR3 sequence (DNA): TGCAGTGCTAGACTACCGGGAGTCCCCTACGAGCAGTACTTC.

The V gene is TRBV29-1, the J gene TRBJ2-1; D remains unclear. The CDR3 totals 12 residues. Trimming left V 7 bases short and J 8 bases short, with 15 bases between. Germline-derived CDR1 and CDR2 are SQVTM and ANQGSEA. This CDR3 is CSATPPVDEQFF. The CDR3 bases are TGCAGCGCAACCCCCCCTGTCGATGAGCAGTTCTTC.

This clonotype was observed a handful of times. The V call is TRBV20-1, the J call TRBJ1-1, with a tentative D call TRBD1 (5 bases). V lost 6 bases and J lost 2, with 19 bases in between. Germline V CDR1 and CDR2: DFQATT, SNEGSKA (reference sequence). The CDR3 contains 15 residues. The CDR3 sequence: CSANRGWYFNTEAFF. CDR3 DNA sequence: TGCAGTGCGAATCGGGGGTGGTATTTTAACACTGAAGCTTTCTTT.

This clonotype turned up a few times. The chain joins TRBV20-1 to TRBJ2-7, with D possibly being TRBD2 (5 bases). In germline, CDR1 is DFQATT, CDR2 SNEGSKA (reference sequence). The CDR3 sequence is 13 residues long. V lost 0 bases and J lost 2, with 8 bases in between. The CDR3 nucleotides read TGCAGTGCTAGAGATCCGAGGGCCTACGAGCAGTACTTC. It encodes CSARDPRAYEQYF.

The J gene is TRBJ2-1, the V gene TRBV5-1; D may be TRBD1 (5 bases). Germline assignment: CDR1 SGHRS and CDR2 YFSETQ. Trimming took off 4 bases at V and 2 bases at J, with 16 bases between the two ends. The CDR3 is 16 residues long. This CDR3 reads CASSPQTASTYNEQFF. In DNA form, the CDR3 reads TGCGCCAGCAGCCCACAGACAGCAAGTACCTACAATGAGCAGTTCTTC.

V and J are TRBV12-3 or TRBV12-4 and TRBJ2-7; TRBD1 might be the D (6 bases). This CDR3 has 13 residues. V dropped 7 bases and J dropped 9 bases, with 19 bases sitting between them. In DNA form, the CDR3 reads TGTGCCAGCACCCTAGGGGGAACCTTGTGGCAGTACTTC. This sequence encodes CASTLGGTLWQYF.

With respect to this clonotype: One end of the junction does not line up with germline, which may come from a read error. The chain links TRBV12-3 or TRBV12-4 to TRBJ1-2, with D perhaps TRBD1 (5 bases). CDR3 size: 13 residues. CDR3 sequence (DNA): TGTGCCAGCAGAGAAAGGGACCGACTTGGCTACACCTTT. It is translated as CASRERDRLGYTF.

The sample holds a few counts of this clonotype. The J gene is TRBJ2-7, the V gene TRBV9; D is possibly TRBD1 (6 bases). Germline V gene data show CDR1 as SGDLS and CDR2 as YYNGEE. CDR3 length equals 16 residues. The V and J ends lost 4 bases and 9 bases respectively, with 26 bases between them. In nucleotides, the CDR3 is TGTGCCAGCAGCACCCGACAGGAAGACGCGATTCAGGGGCAGTACTTC. Residues: CASSTRQEDAIQGQYF.

This clonotype has more than one count but fewer than ten. The CDR3: CASSQDLRLGGNTEAFF. CDR3 nucleotide sequence: TGCGCCAGCAGCCAAGATCTCCGCTTGGGGGGGAACACTGAAGCTTTCTTT. This chain links TRBV4-1 with TRBJ1-1, with a possible D match to TRBD1 (5 bases). Germline-derived CDR1 and CDR2 are MGHRA and YSYEKL. V gave up 0 bases and J gave up 1 base, with 15 bases separating them. The CDR3 consists of 17 residues.

This clonotype has more than one count but fewer than ten. V gene TRBV10-1 combines with J gene TRBJ2-5, with D possibly matching TRBD1 (5 bases). Germline CDR1 and CDR2: WNHNN and SYGVQD (reference sequence). Deletions cut 0 bases from V and 3 bases from J, with 8 bases between. The CDR3 loop spans 14 amino acids. The CDR3 loop reads CASSESQAKETQYF. CDR3 DNA: TGCGCCAGCAGTGAGTCACAGGCTAAAGAGACCCAGTACTTC.